This passage covers 6 T cell receptor beta chains from one sample sequenced in a study of T-cell memory formation after mild COVID-19. In TCRdb, the 5' RACE reads were re-called with MiXCR into one record per CDR3 protein. The table shows about 49,000 distinct CDR3 sequences, with under 7.5% occurring only once. Sequencing used PBMCs or a T cell subset sorted from them (not recorded which). The receptors here all came from a young man who had mild COVID-19 (a few samples of this study predate the infection). Cell type and time point are not known.

This clonotype occurred a few times. The junction differs from germline at one of its ends, possibly a read error. This chain connects TRBV7-3 to TRBJ2-1; 9 bases fit TRBD1. The CDR3 is 13 amino acids. Germline V gene data show CDR1 as SGHTA and CDR2 as FQGTGA. The CDR3 loop reads CASSLDRGPERFF. The CDR3, as DNA: TGTGCCAGCAGCTTGGACAGGGGCCCGGAGCGGTTCTTC.

This clonotype came up a few times. This chain uses TRBV20-1 with TRBJ2-5; a weak D match, TRBD2 (5 bases). CDR1 is DFQATT and CDR2 is SNEGSKA in the germline V gene (reference sequence). The CDR3 runs to 12 residues. The CDR3 loop reads CSPWAGRETQYF. CDR3 nucleotides: TGCAGCCCCTGGGCGGGCCGGGAGACCCAGTACTTC.

This clonotype was seen more than once but under ten times. This chain joins TRBV12-3 or TRBV12-4 and TRBJ1-1; no firm D call. The CDR3 spans 14 residues. The V gene lost 5 bases and the J gene lost 2 bases, with 12 bases spanning the gap. CDR3 sequence reads: CASSTTDTNTEAFF. In nucleotides, the CDR3 is TGTGCCAGCAGTACTACAGATACTAACACTGAAGCTTTCTTT.

This clonotype was recorded many times. The CDR3 nucleotides are TGCAGTGCTAGACCACAGGGGGTTAAGGACGAGCAGTACTTC. Translation gives CSARPQGVKDEQYF. This chain connects TRBV20-1 to TRBJ2-7, with 8 bases fitting TRBD1. Trimming at V came to 2 bases and at J to 5 bases, leaving 8 bases not matched to a gene. CDR3 length: 14 residues. Germline V gene lookup returns CDR1 DFQATT and CDR2 SNEGSKA (reference sequence).

The chain carries TRBV4-3 and TRBJ2-5, with D maybe TRBD1 (6 bases). This CDR3 spans 14 amino acids. Germline assignment: CDR1 LGHNA and CDR2 YSLEER. Trimming stripped 0 bases from V and 6 bases from J, with 11 bases between. CDR3 region: CASSQDAQGKTQYF. The CDR3 DNA is TGCGCCAGCAGCCAAGATGCCCAGGGGAAGACCCAGTACTTC.

This clonotype was found many times. The V and J genes are TRBV12-3 or TRBV12-4 and TRBJ2-5, with D maybe TRBD2 (7 bases). Trimming pared 7 bases from V and 1 base from J, leaving 13 bases between. This CDR3 is 14 amino acids long. CDR3 in amino acids: CASTFGGPQETQYF. CDR3 DNA sequence: TGTGCCAGCACTTTCGGGGGGCCCCAAGAGACCCAGTACTTC.